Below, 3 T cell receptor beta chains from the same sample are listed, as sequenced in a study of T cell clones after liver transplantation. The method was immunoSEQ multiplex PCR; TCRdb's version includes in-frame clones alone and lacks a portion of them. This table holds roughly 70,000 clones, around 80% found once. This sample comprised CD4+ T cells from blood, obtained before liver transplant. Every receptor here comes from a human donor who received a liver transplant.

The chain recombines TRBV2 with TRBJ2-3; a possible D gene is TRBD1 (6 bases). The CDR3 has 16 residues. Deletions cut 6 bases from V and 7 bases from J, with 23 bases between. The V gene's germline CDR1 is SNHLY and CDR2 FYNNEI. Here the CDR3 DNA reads TGTGCCAGCAGACACACCCGCCCAGGACAGTCAAATACGCAGTATTTT. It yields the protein CASRHTRPGQSNTQYF.

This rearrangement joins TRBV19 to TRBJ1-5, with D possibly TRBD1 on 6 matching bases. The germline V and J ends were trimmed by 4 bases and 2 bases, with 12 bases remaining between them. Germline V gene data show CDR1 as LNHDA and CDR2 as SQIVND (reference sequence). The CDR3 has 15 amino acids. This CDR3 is CASSTIQGGNQPQHF. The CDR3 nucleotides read TGTGCCAGTAGTACGATACAGGGCGGCAATCAGCCCCAGCATTTT.

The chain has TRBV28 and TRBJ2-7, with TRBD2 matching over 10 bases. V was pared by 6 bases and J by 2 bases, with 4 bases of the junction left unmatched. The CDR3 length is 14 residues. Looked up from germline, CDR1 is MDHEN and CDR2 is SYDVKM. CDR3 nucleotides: TGTGCCAGCAGCCATACTAGCGGGACCTACGAGCAGTACTTC. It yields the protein CASSHTSGTYEQYF.